This T cell receptor (beta chain) comes out of a study of glioma-infiltrating T cells after dendritic cell vaccination. Primers: 60 V beta forward and 13 J beta reverse. The data were produced by immunoSEQ multiplex PCR, yet TCRdb's version contains in-frame clones alone and is incomplete. The repertoire holds about 73,000 clones, roughly 82% seen once, with roughly 2.2% in the top ten. Trimming took off 4 bases at V and 4 bases at J, with 8 bases between the two ends. The CDR3 covers 12 residues. Germline CDR1 reads SGHDT; CDR2 reads YYEEEE. This clone was recorded a few times. No glioblastoma patient carried an isocitrate dehydrogenase mutation. PBMC were collected before vaccination, two weeks after the third vaccination, and at progression.

The source was blood, collected before dendritic cell vaccination. The clonotype was recovered from a human donor with glioblastoma. The chain recombines TRBV5-6 with TRBJ2-5, with unresolved D. Here the CDR3 DNA reads TGTGCCAGCAGCCGCGGCGGAGAGACCCAGTACTTC. Amino acid sequence: CASSRGGETQYF.